The present T cell receptor (beta chain) was sequenced within a study of T cell repertoires in cytomegalovirus infection. Whole-study context: The public TCR beta signatures pointed to both CMV infection and matching HLA type. Overall study findings and caveats: The study found HLA-C-restricted CMV-specific TCR beta clonotypes dominating the ex vivo response. Totalled public TCR beta family frequency picked out people who carried CMV plus the relevant HLA.

Germline V CDR1 and CDR2: MNHNS, SASEGT. With 7 bases removed from V and 6 bases from J, the gap between germline ends came to 15 bases. This CDR3 is built from 14 residues. This clonotype was counted a few times. Its antigen is unidentified. TCRdb re-called the reads through MiXCR, storing one row per CDR3 protein. Of about 360,000 distinct CDR3 sequences listed, 15% to 20% are singletons. The source material was PBMCs. This receptor was identified in a human donor in good health (CMV status not recorded). Some clones in this sample may be carry-over from other donors' samples. This sequence joins TRBV6-1 and TRBJ2-2, with D possibly matching TRBD2 (5 bases). As DNA, the CDR3 is TGTGCCAGCATCGAACAGAGGGCGTCCGGGGAGCTGTTTTTT. Protein: CASIEQRASGELFF.